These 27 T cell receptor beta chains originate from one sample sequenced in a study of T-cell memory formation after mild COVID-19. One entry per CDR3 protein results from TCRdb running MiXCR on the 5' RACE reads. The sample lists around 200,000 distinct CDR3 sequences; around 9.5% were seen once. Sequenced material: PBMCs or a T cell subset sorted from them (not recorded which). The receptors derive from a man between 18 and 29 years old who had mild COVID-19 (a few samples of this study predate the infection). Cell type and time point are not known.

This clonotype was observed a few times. The CDR3 DNA reads as TGTGCCACCAGTCCGGGGGGCAGTACCGGGGAGCTGTTTTTT. This gives the protein CATSPGGSTGELFF. The V call is TRBV24-1, the J call TRBJ2-2; the D gene is possibly TRBD2 (7 bases). Germline-derived CDR1 and CDR2 are KGHDR and SFDVKD. V shed 6 bases and J shed 5 bases, with 12 bases lying between them. The CDR3 sequence is 14 residues long.

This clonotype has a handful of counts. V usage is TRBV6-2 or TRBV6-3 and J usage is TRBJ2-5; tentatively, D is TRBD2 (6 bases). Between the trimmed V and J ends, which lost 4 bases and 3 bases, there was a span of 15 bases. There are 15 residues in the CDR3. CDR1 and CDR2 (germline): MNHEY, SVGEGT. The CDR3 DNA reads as TGTGCCAGCAGTTCTCGGGAGACTTCCAAAGAGACCCAGTACTTC. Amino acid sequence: CASSSRETSKETQYF.

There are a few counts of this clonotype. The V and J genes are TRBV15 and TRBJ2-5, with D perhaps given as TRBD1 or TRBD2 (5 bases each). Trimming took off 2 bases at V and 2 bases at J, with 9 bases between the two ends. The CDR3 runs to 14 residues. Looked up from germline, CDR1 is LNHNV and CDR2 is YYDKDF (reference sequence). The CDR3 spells CATSRRGRQETQYF. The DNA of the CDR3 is TGTGCCACCAGCAGACGGGGACGGCAAGAGACCCAGTACTTC.

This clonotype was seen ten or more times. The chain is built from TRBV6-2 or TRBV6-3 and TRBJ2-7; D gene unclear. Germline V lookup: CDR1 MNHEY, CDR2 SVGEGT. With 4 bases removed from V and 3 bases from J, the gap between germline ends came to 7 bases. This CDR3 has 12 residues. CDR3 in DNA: TGTGCCAGCAGTTTGGACGGCTACGAGCAGTACGTC. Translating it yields CASSLDGYEQYV.

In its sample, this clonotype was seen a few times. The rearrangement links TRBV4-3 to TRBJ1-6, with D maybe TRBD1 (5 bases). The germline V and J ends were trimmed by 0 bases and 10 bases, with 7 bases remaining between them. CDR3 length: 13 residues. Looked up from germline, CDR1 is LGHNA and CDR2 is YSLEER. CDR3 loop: CASSQEGLSPLHF. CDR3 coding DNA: TGCGCCAGCAGCCAAGAGGGACTGTCACCCCTCCACTTT.

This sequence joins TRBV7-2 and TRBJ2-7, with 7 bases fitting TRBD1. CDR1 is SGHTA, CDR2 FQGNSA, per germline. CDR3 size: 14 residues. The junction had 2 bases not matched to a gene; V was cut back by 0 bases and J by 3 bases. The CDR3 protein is CASSLAAGGYEQYF. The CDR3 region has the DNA TGTGCCAGCAGCTTAGCGGCAGGGGGCTACGAGCAGTACTTC.

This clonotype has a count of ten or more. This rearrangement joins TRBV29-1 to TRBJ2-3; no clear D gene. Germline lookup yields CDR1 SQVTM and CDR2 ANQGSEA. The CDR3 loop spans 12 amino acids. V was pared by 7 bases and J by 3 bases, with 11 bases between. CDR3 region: CSAVPSTDTQYF. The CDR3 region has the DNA TGCAGCGCCGTCCCTTCTACAGATACGCAGTATTTT.

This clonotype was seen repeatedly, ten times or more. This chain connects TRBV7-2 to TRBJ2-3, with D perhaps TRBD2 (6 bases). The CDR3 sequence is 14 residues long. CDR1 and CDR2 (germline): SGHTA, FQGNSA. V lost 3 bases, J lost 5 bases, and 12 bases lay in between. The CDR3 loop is CASSFDSGLDTQYF. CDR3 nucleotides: TGTGCCAGCAGCTTTGATAGCGGTCTAGATACGCAGTATTTT.

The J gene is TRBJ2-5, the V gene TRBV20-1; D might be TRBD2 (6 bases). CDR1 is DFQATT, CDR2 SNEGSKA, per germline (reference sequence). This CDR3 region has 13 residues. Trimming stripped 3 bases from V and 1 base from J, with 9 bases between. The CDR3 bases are TGCAGTGCTAGTGGGAGGCTCCAAGAGACCCAGTACTTC. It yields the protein CSASGRLQETQYF.

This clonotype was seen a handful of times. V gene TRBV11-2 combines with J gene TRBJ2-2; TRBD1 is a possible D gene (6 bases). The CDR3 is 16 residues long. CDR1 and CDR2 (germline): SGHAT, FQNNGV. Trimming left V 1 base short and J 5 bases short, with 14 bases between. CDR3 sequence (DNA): TGTGCCAGCAGCTTAGGGGGACACTCCCTTACCGGGGAGCTGTTTTTT. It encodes CASSLGGHSLTGELFF.

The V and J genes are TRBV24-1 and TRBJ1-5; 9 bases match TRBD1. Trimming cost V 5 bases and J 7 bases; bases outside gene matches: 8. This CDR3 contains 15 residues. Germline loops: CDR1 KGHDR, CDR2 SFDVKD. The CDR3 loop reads CATSAQGQGRQPQHF. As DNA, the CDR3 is TGTGCCACCAGTGCCCAAGGACAGGGGCGGCAGCCCCAGCATTTT.

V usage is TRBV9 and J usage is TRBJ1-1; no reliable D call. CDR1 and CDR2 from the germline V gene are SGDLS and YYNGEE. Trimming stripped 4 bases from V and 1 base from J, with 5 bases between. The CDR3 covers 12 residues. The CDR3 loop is CASSNRNTEAFF. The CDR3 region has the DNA TGTGCCAGCAGCAACAGGAACACTGAAGCTTTCTTT.

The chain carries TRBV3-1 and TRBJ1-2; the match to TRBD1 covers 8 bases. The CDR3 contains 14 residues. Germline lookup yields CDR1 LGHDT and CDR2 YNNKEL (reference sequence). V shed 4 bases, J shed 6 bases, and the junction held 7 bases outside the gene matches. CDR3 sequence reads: CASSLWTGRDGYTF. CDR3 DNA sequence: TGTGCCAGCAGCCTTTGGACAGGGCGAGATGGCTACACCTTC.

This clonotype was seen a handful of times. The CDR3 coding sequence is TGTGCCATCAGCAACAGACAGGGTGTGCCCGAAACCCAGTACTTC. It is translated as CAISNRQGVPETQYF. J is TRBJ2-5 and V is TRBV10-3; 7 nucleotides align to TRBD1. Germline values: CDR1 ENHRY, CDR2 SYGVKD. The CDR3 length is 15 residues. V lost 6 bases and J lost 8; bases outside the gene matches: 15.

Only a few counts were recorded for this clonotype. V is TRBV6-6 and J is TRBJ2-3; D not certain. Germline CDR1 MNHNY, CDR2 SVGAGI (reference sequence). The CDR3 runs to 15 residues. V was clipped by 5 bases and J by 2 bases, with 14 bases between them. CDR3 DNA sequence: TGTGCCAGCAGTCGACCATCGACAAACACAGATACGCAGTATTTT. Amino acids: CASSRPSTNTDTQYF.

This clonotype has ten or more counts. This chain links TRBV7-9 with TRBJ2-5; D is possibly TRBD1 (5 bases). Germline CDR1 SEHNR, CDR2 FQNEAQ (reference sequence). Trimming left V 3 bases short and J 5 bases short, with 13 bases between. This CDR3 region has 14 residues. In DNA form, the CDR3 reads TGTGCCAGCAGCTTTGGGGCAGGGCTGGAGACCCAGTACTTC. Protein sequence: CASSFGAGLETQYF.

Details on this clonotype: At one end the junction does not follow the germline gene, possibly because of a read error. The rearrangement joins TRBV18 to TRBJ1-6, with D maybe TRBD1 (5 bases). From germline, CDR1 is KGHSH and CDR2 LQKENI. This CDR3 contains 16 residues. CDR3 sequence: CASSPQMTENNSPLHF. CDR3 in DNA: TGTGCCAGCTCGCCACAAATGACAGAAAATAATTCACCCCTCCACTTT.

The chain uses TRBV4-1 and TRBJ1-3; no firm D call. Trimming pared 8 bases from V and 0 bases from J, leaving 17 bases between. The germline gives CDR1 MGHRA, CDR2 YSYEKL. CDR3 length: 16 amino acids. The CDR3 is CASGYPTPRSGNTIYF. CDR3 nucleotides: TGCGCCAGCGGTTACCCGACACCTCGCTCTGGAAACACCATATATTTT.

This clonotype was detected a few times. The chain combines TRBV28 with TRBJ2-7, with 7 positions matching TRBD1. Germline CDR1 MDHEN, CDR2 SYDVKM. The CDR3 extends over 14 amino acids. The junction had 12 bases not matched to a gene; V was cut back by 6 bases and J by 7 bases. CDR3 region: CASSQGGEGGEQYV. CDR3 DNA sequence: TGTGCCAGCAGCCAAGGGGGCGAAGGTGGGGAGCAGTACGTC.

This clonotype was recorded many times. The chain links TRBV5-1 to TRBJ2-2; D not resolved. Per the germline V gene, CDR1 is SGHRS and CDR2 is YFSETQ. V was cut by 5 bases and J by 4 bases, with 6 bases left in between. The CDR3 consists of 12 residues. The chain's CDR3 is CASSRFTGELFF. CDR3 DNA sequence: TGCGCCAGCAGTCGGTTCACCGGGGAGCTGTTTTTT.

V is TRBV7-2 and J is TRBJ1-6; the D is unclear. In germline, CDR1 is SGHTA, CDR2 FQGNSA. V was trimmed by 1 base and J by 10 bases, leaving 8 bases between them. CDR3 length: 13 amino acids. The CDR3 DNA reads TGTGCCAGCAGCTTAGAGGCCGGGTCACCCCTCCACTTT. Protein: CASSLEAGSPLHF.

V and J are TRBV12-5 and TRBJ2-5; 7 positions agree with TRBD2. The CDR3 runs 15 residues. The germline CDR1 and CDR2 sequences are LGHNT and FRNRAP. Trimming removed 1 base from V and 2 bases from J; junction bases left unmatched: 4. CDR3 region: CASGLGPSGQETQYF. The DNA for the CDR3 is TGTGCTAGTGGTTTGGGCCCTAGCGGACAAGAGACCCAGTACTTC.

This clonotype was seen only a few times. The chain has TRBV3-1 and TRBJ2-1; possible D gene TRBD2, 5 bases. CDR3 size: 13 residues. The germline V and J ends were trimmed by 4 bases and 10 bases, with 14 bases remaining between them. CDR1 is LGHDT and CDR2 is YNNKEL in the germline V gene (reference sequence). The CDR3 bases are TGTGCCAGCAGCCCGGGGAGCTCGGGCGAGCAGTTCTTC. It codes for CASSPGSSGEQFF.

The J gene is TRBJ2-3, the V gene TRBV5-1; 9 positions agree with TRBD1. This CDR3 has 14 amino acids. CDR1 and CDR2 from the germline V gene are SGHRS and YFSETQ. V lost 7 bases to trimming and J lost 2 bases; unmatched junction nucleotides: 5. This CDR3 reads CASGRDRDTDTQYF. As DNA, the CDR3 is TGCGCCAGCGGGAGGGACAGGGACACAGATACGCAGTATTTT.

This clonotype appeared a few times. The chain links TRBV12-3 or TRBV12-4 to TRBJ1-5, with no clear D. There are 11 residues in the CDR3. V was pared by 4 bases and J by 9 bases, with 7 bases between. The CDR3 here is CASSSPRPQHF. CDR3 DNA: TGTGCCAGCAGTTCTCCCCGGCCCCAGCATTTT.

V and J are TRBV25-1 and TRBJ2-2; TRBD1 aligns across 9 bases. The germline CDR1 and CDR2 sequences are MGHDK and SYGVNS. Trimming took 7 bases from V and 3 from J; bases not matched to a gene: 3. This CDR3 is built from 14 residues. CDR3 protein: CASTGTGYTGELFF. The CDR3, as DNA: TGTGCCAGCACGGGGACAGGGTACACCGGGGAGCTGTTTTTT.

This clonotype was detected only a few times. The CDR3 reads CSARGGFGAKNIQYF. In DNA form, the CDR3 reads TGCAGTGCTAGAGGAGGGTTCGGAGCCAAAAACATTCAGTACTTC. The chain employs TRBV20-1 and TRBJ2-4; maybe TRBD2 (5 bases). Germline V gene data show CDR1 as DFQATT and CDR2 as SNEGSKA (reference sequence). This CDR3 region has 15 residues. V dropped 1 base and J dropped 0 bases, with 10 bases sitting between them.